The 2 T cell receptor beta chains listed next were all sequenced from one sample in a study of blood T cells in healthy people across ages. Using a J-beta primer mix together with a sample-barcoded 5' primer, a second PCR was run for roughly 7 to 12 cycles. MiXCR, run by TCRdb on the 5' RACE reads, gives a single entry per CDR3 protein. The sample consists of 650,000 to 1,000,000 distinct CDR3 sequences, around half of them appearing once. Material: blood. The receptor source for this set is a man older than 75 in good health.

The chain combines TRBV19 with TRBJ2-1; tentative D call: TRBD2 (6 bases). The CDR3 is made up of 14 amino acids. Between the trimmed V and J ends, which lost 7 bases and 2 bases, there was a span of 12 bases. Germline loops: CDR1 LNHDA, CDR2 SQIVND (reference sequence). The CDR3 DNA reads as TGTGCCAGTATGGGGCGGAGGGCCTACAATGAGCAGTTCTTC. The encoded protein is CASMGRRAYNEQFF. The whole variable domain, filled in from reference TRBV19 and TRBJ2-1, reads DGGITQSPKYLFRKEGQNVTLSCEQNLNHDAMYWYRQDPGQGLRLIYYSQIVNDFQKGDIAEGYSVSREKKESFPLTVTSAQKNPTAFYLCASMGRRAYNEQFFGPGTRLTVL.

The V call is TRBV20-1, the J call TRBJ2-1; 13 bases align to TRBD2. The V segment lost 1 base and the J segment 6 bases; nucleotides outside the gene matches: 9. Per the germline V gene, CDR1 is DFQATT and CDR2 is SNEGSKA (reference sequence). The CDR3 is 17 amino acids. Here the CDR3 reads CSARVLGLAGVINEQFF. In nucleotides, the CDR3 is TGCAGTGCTAGAGTTTTAGGACTAGCGGGAGTAATCAATGAGCAGTTCTTC.